This entry lists 20 T cell receptor beta chains sequenced from one sample in a study of T cells in Graves' hyperthyroidism and ophthalmopathy. RNA transcripts yielded amplified TCR beta CDR3 regions. TCR CDR3 underwent first-round RT-PCR with the HTBI primer set. TCRdb re-called the multiplex PCR reads through MiXCR, storing one row per CDR3 protein. The sample shows about 520,000 distinct CDR3 sequences, around a quarter of them seen only once. The sample consisted of blood. These receptors were collected from a woman aged 25-40 years with Graves' ophthalmopathy.

There are many counts of this clonotype. The chain recombines TRBV20-1 with TRBJ1-2; D unclear. The CDR3 runs 13 residues. Trimming removed 2 bases at V and 8 bases at J, with 15 bases between. CDR1 and CDR2 (germline): DFQATT, SNEGSKA (reference sequence). The CDR3 here is CSARQYDRGGYTF. The DNA of the CDR3 is TGCAGTGCTAGACAATACGATCGCGGCGGCTACACCTTC.

This clonotype was counted at least ten times. V and J are TRBV6-5 and TRBJ2-7, with 7 bases matching TRBD1. Germline V CDR1 and CDR2: MNHEY, SVGAGI. V shed 2 bases, J shed 4 bases, and the junction held 5 bases outside the gene matches. The CDR3 runs to 14 residues. The CDR3 region has the DNA TGTGCCAGCAGTTACCCCGTCAGGGGGTACGAGCAGTACTTC. Translated: CASSYPVRGYEQYF.

This clonotype was seen a few times. The rearrangement uses TRBV5-1 and TRBJ2-2; D gene uncertain. With 0 bases removed from V and 8 bases from J, the gap between germline ends came to 11 bases. Per germline, CDR1 SGHRS and CDR2 YFSETQ. This CDR3 is 14 amino acids long. The CDR3 DNA reads as TGCGCCAGCAGCTTGGGACAAGGGAAAGGGGAGCTGTTTTTT. As protein: CASSLGQGKGELFF.

The rearrangement links TRBV7-2 to TRBJ1-2; weak D call: TRBD1 (5 bases). V lost 1 base and J 4 bases, leaving 13 bases between the germline ends. Germline V gene lookup returns CDR1 SGHTA and CDR2 FQGNSA. CDR3 size: 15 residues. CDR3 coding DNA: TGTGCCAGCAGCTTAGTCTTGGGGGGGGGCTATGGCTACACCTTC. The encoded protein is CASSLVLGGGYGYTF.

At least ten counts were recorded for this clonotype. CDR3 DNA sequence: TGTGCCACCAGCGACAAGTACCAAGAGACCCAGTACTTC. Protein product: CATSDKYQETQYF. This chain uses TRBV15 with TRBJ2-5, with D unresolved. Germline V gives CDR1 LNHNV, CDR2 YYDKDF (reference sequence). This CDR3 is built from 13 residues. The V end lost 5 bases, the J end lost 0 bases, and 7 bases lay between the germline ends.

The chain joins TRBV2 to TRBJ2-7; D is unclear. This CDR3 spans 11 amino acids. Trimming cost V 6 bases and J 7 bases, with 10 bases left between them. Germline CDR1 is SNHLY and CDR2 is FYNNEI. The CDR3 spells CASRDPGEQYF. The CDR3 region has the DNA TGTGCCAGCAGGGATCCCGGGGAGCAGTACTTC.

This clonotype was counted only a few times. The chain carries TRBV27 and TRBJ1-2; 11 bases map to TRBD1. Germline lookup yields CDR1 MNHEY and CDR2 SMNVEV (reference sequence). Germline trimming cut 6 bases from V and 4 bases from J; bases unmatched to any gene: 7. This CDR3 region has 15 residues. CDR3 sequence (DNA): TGTGCCAGCAGGCACCCGGACAGGGGGCTCTATGGCTACACCTTC. Protein sequence: CASRHPDRGLYGYTF.

In this sample, this clonotype turned up many times. This rearrangement joins TRBV15 to TRBJ1-2, with D tentatively TRBD1 (6 bases). Germline values: CDR1 LNHNV, CDR2 YYDKDF (reference sequence). The CDR3 has 14 residues. Between the trimmed V and J ends, which lost 0 bases and 8 bases, there was a span of 13 bases. The CDR3: CATSREGGALGYTF. The DNA of the CDR3 is TGTGCCACCAGCAGAGAAGGGGGGGCATTAGGCTACACCTTC.

This sequence joins TRBV27 and TRBJ2-7, with 7 bases matching TRBD1. The CDR3 runs to 14 residues. After removal of 4 bases from V and 3 bases from J, the junction contained 6 bases not matched to a gene. CDR1 is MNHEY and CDR2 is SMNVEV in the germline V gene (reference sequence). CDR3 sequence (DNA): TGTGCCAGCAGTTCATGGGACAGTCGCTACGAGCAGTACTTC. This gives the protein CASSSWDSRYEQYF.

In this sample, this clonotype turned up once. J is TRBJ2-7 and V is TRBV6-5; 10 bases match TRBD1. CDR1 and CDR2 from the germline V gene are MNHEY and SVGAGI. The CDR3 sequence is 14 residues long. The ends lost 2 bases at V and 12 bases at J; junction bases unmatched: 10. This CDR3 is CASSYRSGTGAPYF. CDR3 nucleotide sequence: TGTGCCAGCAGTTACCGATCCGGGACAGGGGCTCCGTACTTC.

Ten or more counts support this clonotype. This chain joins TRBV4-1 and TRBJ2-5, with 11 bases matching TRBD2. CDR1 is MGHRA and CDR2 is YSYEKL in the germline V gene. The CDR3 covers 16 residues. The V and J ends lost 4 bases and 4 bases, in that order; junction bases with no gene match: 8. CDR3 nucleotides: TGCGCCAGCAGCCCTATAGCGGGGGGGCAGATAGAGACCCAGTACTTC. This codes for CASSPIAGGQIETQYF.

The chain is built from TRBV25-1 and TRBJ1-1; D is unclear. The V gene lost 1 base and the J gene lost 0 bases, with 12 bases spanning the gap. CDR3 length: 16 residues. Germline CDR1 and CDR2: MGHDK and SYGVNS. The CDR3 region has the DNA TGTGCCAGCAGTGAATCAAGAGGACGGGTGAACACTGAAGCTTTCTTT. Translated: CASSESRGRVNTEAFF.

V usage is TRBV6-1 and J usage is TRBJ2-5; weak D call: TRBD2 (5 bases). The V end was cut by 0 bases, the J end by 5 bases, with 16 bases between. Germline V gives CDR1 MNHNS, CDR2 SASEGT. This CDR3 spans 16 amino acids. The CDR3 DNA reads TGTGCCAGCAGTGAAGCCAGGTCTACCCCGGGGGAGACCCAGTACTTC. It translates to CASSEARSTPGETQYF.

The chain combines TRBV29-1 with TRBJ2-7; D gene uncertain. V dropped 7 bases and J dropped 3 bases, with 13 bases sitting between them. The CDR3 consists of 12 residues. Per germline, CDR1 SQVTM and CDR2 ANQGSEA. The CDR3 DNA sequence: TGCAGCGCCCAGGACGGATACTACGAGCAGTACTTC. This gives the protein CSAQDGYYEQYF.

This clonotype was recorded a few times. DNA for the CDR3: TGTGCCAGCAGTTTACGTACAGGGCCCGAGCAGTACTTC. Its translation is CASSLRTGPEQYF. The chain uses TRBV28 and TRBJ2-7, with a possible D match to TRBD1 (6 bases). Trimming took 2 bases from V and 6 from J, leaving 11 bases between them. Per the germline V gene, CDR1 is MDHEN and CDR2 is SYDVKM. The CDR3 consists of 13 residues. Variable domain in full (rest from reference TRBV28 and TRBJ2-7): DVKVTQSSRYLVKRTGEKVFLECVQDMDHENMFWYRQDPGLGLRLIYFSYDVKMKEKGDIPEGYSVSREKKERFSLILESASTNQTSMYLCASSLRTGPEQYFGPGTRLTVT.

This clonotype was observed a handful of times. The chain couples TRBV10-3 to TRBJ2-3, with D possibly being TRBD1 (6 bases). CDR1 ENHRY and CDR2 SYGVKD come from the germline V gene. CDR3 length equals 12 residues. V was pared by 6 bases and J by 7 bases, with 11 bases between. The CDR3 reads CAISPQGNTQYF. In DNA, the CDR3 is TGTGCCATCAGCCCTCAGGGGAATACGCAGTATTTT.

V usage is TRBV28 and J usage is TRBJ1-1, with 8 bases that match TRBD1. Germline assignment: CDR1 MDHEN and CDR2 SYDVKM. The V segment lost 4 bases and the J segment 4 bases; nucleotides outside the gene matches: 8. This CDR3 comprises 15 residues. This CDR3 is CASSSGGQVGTEAFF. CDR3 sequence (DNA): TGTGCCAGCAGTTCTGGGGGACAGGTTGGCACTGAAGCTTTCTTT.

The V gene is TRBV15, the J gene TRBJ1-3; a weak D match, TRBD1 (5 bases). The CDR3 contains 15 residues. V gave up 5 bases and J gave up 3 bases, with 14 bases separating them. Germline V CDR1 and CDR2: LNHNV, YYDKDF (reference sequence). The CDR3 coding sequence is TGTGCCACCAGCCGTCCGGGGGTGTTTGGAAACACCATATATTTT. Translated, it gives CATSRPGVFGNTIYF.

This clonotype was observed a handful of times. This chain uses TRBV10-1 with TRBJ1-1; D gene uncertain. V was cut by 0 bases and J by 6 bases, with 8 bases left in between. The CDR3 is 13 residues long. Germline lookup yields CDR1 WNHNN and CDR2 SYGVQD (reference sequence). CDR3 sequence (DNA): TGCGCCAGCAGTGAGTCTTGGTTCTCTGAAGCTTTCTTT. This codes for CASSESWFSEAFF.

This clonotype was observed a handful of times. The rearrangement joins TRBV19 to TRBJ1-1; 7 positions agree with TRBD1. The CDR3 runs to 16 residues. From germline, CDR1 is LNHDA and CDR2 SQIVND (reference sequence). The ends lost 3 bases at V and 1 base at J; junction bases unmatched: 8. The DNA for the CDR3 is TGTGCCAGTAGTATGGAGGGGGCCCCCGGGAACACTGAAGCTTTCTTT. It is translated as CASSMEGAPGNTEAFF.